This T cell receptor beta chain was sequenced in a study of T cells in Graves' hyperthyroidism and ophthalmopathy. Germline-derived CDR1 and CDR2 are SGHKS and YYEKEE (reference sequence). The V segment lost 0 bases and the J segment 5 bases; nucleotides outside the gene matches: 2. There are 14 residues in the CDR3. It was uncontrolled infection, other autoimmune disease, pregnancy or lactation that excluded patients. Diagnosis rested on symptoms, serum thyroxine and TRAb, thyroid ultrasound, and orbital computed tomography. RNA transcripts provided the source from which TCR beta CDR3 regions were amplified. HTBI primers were employed in a first-round RT-PCR of the TCR CDR3. TCRdb re-analysed the multiplex PCR reads in MiXCR, keeping a single row per CDR3 protein. The sample lists 490,000 or so distinct CDR3 sequences, 22% occurring once.

Sequencing was done on a sample of blood. The rearrangement links TRBV5-5 to TRBJ1-2; 9 nucleotides align to TRBD1. This TCR derives from a woman between 65 and 79 years old with Graves' ophthalmopathy. CDR3 in amino acids: CASSLGTGEYGYTF. The CDR3 DNA is TGTGCCAGCAGCTTGGGGACAGGGGAGTATGGCTACACCTTC.